This T cell receptor (beta chain) was recovered during a study of cytomegalovirus exposure and HLA in healthy donors. The PCR was carried out with 60 Vbeta primers and 13 Jbeta primers. Assay used: immunoSEQ multiplex PCR; TCRdb lists only in-frame clones, some missing. The data contain 150,000 to 200,000 clones, more than 65% of them singletons. Germline CDR1 and CDR2: SGHVS and FNYEAQ. Trimming shortened V by 0 bases and J by 4 bases, and 15 bases separated the two germline ends. This CDR3 spans 16 amino acids. Donors counted as nominally healthy when sampled, yet unrecorded immune exposures were likely.

The rearrangement uses TRBV7-6 and TRBJ1-1, with D possibly matching TRBD1 (6 bases). Sequenced sample: PBMCs. The receptor's source is a man aged 45-65 years in good health and CMV-seropositive. The CDR3 region is CASSLAETGVGTEAFF. CDR3 in DNA: TGTGCCAGCAGCTTAGCGGAGACAGGAGTCGGCACTGAAGCTTTCTTT.